Listed below are T cell receptor beta chains from one sample, sequenced in a study of T cells after yellow fever vaccination. MiXCR, applied by TCRdb to the 5' RACE reads, yields one record per CDR3 protein. The repertoire holds under 95,000 distinct CDR3 sequences, under 9.5% seen once, with around 29% in the top ten. The sample here was CD8+ T cells sorted from PBMCs, taken around 10 days after the first yellow fever vaccination. The receptor source for this set is a man younger than 35 who received the YFV17D yellow fever vaccine. Each CDR3 is given with its conserved first and last residue. A D gene is named only where the DNA matches it firmly. Part of the rows lack a size; the others show once, few, many or a class for expanded clones.

V	size	J	D	CDR3	DNA
TRBV12-3/TRBV12-4	many	TRBJ2-7	NA	CASSHSGTLTYEQYF	TGTGCCAGCAGCCATTCCGGGACACTTACCTACGAGCAGTACTTC
TRBV5-1	many	TRBJ1-1	NA	CASSRGTTGRSITEAFF	TGCGCCAGCAGCCGCGGGACAACCGGGCGGTCGATCACTGAAGCTTTCTTT
TRBV7-2	NA	TRBJ2-1	TRBD1	CASSLLGQGPLNEQFF	TGTGCCAGCAGCTTACTGGGACAGGGGCCTCTCAATGAGCAGTTCTTC
TRBV7-2	many	TRBJ1-4	NA	CASSLAGWTAANEKLFF	TGTGCCAGCAGCTTAGCGGGGTGGACAGCGGCTAATGAAAAACTGTTTTTT
TRBV28	few	TRBJ2-5	TRBD2	CASSLPSTSGGIQQETQYF	TGTGCCAGCAGTTTGCCTTCAACTAGCGGGGGGATCCAACAAGAGACCCAGTACTTC
TRBV6-4	many	TRBJ2-2	NA	CASSDGTNTGELFF	TGTGCCAGCAGTGACGGGACAAACACCGGGGAGCTGTTTTTT
TRBV5-1	NA	TRBJ2-1	NA	CASSLVPGGTYNEQFF	TGCGCCAGCAGCTTGGTTCCGGGGGGCACCTACAATGAGCAGTTCTTC
TRBV4-3	many	TRBJ2-5	NA	CASSQERLTHTLETQYF	TGCGCCAGCAGCCAAGAACGACTGACCCATACCCTGGAGACCCAGTACTTC
TRBV5-1	NA	TRBJ1-1	NA	CASSLPGAAEAFF	TGCGCCAGCAGCTTGCCCGGGGCGGCTGAAGCTTTCTTT
TRBV12-3/TRBV12-4	few	TRBJ2-5	NA	CASSLTTGLETQYF	TGTGCCAGCAGCCTAACCACAGGGTTAGAGACCCAGTACTTC
TRBV7-9	few	TRBJ2-5	TRBD2	CASSSWTSGGVIETQYF	TGTGCCAGCAGCTCTTGGACTAGCGGGGGGGTCATAGAGACCCAGTACTTC
TRBV21-1	many	TRBJ2-2	NA	CASCRFSSTSEPWRRSLFF	TGTGCCAGCTGCCGTTTCTCCTCCACCAGCGAACCGTGGAGAAGGTCTCTGTTTTTT
TRBV13	NA	TRBJ2-5	NA	CASSQGGETQYF	TGTGCCAGCAGTCAAGGAGGGGAGACCCAGTACTTC
TRBV12-3/TRBV12-4	many	TRBJ1-4	NA	CASSPTGRKKLFF	TGTGCCAGCAGTCCTACGGGGAGGAAAAAACTGTTTTTT
TRBV5-4	few	TRBJ1-1	NA	CASSFEIGGQGEAFF	TGTGCCAGCAGCTTTGAGATCGGGGGGCAGGGTGAAGCTTTCTTT
TRBV5-1	many	TRBJ1-1	TRBD1	CASSLGQSNTEAFF	TGCGCCAGCAGCCTGGGACAGTCGAACACTGAAGCTTTCTTT
TRBV6-2/TRBV6-3	many	TRBJ1-2	NA	CASSYGGTHGYTF	TGTGCCAGCAGTTACGGGGGTACCCATGGCTACACCTTC
TRBV9	many	TRBJ2-7	NA	CASSPRDRLHYEQYF	TGTGCCAGCAGCCCCCGAGACAGGCTCCACTACGAGCAGTACTTC
TRBV29-1	many	TRBJ2-3	TRBD1	CSSPPTGNTQYF	TGCAGCTCCCCCCCGACAGGGAATACGCAGTATTTT
TRBV7-6	many	TRBJ1-6	TRBD1	CASSYKTGEDSPLHF	TGTGCCAGCAGCTACAAGACAGGGGAGGACTCACCCCTCCACTTT
TRBV6-4	many	TRBJ2-3	NA	CASSDWGAERDTQYF	TGTGCCAGCAGTGACTGGGGGGCTGAGAGAGATACGCAGTATTTT
TRBV20-1	NA	TRBJ2-2	NA	CSARAFRVGSGELFF	TGCAGTGCTAGAGCTTTCAGAGTCGGGTCCGGGGAGCTGTTTTTT
TRBV7-2	NA	TRBJ1-2	NA	CASSSNYQGYTF	TGTGCCAGCAGCTCTAACTACCAGGGCTACACCTTC
TRBV4-3	few	TRBJ1-2	NA	CASSQGGGGLYGYTF	TGCGCCAGCAGCCAAGGGGGCGGGGGATTATATGGCTACACCTTC
TRBV20-1	many	TRBJ1-6	NA	CSAKDGNSPLHF	TGCAGTGCTAAGGACGGCAATTCACCCCTCCACTTT
TRBV11-2	many	TRBJ2-2	NA	CASSNPGHRTGELFF	TGTGCCAGCAGCAATCCGGGACACCGCACCGGGGAGCTGTTTTTT
TRBV7-9	few	TRBJ2-3	TRBD2	CASSLALAGVYTDTQYF	TGTGCCAGCAGCTTAGCGCTAGCGGGGGTTTACACAGATACGCAGTATTTT
TRBV4-3	many	TRBJ1-6	TRBD1	CASSQEEGAPRGSPLHF	TGCGCCAGCAGCCAAGAAGAGGGGGCCCCGAGGGGTTCACCCCTCCACTTT
TRBV3-1	few	TRBJ2-1	NA	CASSQEKGGGFGDEQFF	TGTGCCAGCAGCCAAGAAAAGGGGGGGGGTTTTGGCGATGAGCAGTTCTTC
TRBV7-2	few	TRBJ1-5	NA	CASSLVQLNQPQHF	TGTGCCAGCAGCTTAGTACAGCTGAATCAGCCCCAGCATTTT
TRBV12-3/TRBV12-4	many	TRBJ2-1	NA	CASSLYKGGADNEQFF	TGTGCCAGCAGTTTGTATAAGGGGGGCGCTGACAATGAGCAGTTCTTC
TRBV4-3	many	TRBJ2-2	TRBD2	CASSQAGAGGPYTGELFF	TGCGCCAGCAGCCAAGCAGGAGCGGGGGGGCCGTACACCGGGGAGCTGTTTTTT
TRBV12-5	NA	TRBJ2-5	TRBD2	CASASRGVGDETQYF	TGTGCTAGTGCCTCGCGGGGGGTTGGGGATGAGACCCAGTACTTC
TRBV9	many	TRBJ2-3	NA	CASSVGASESDTQYF	TGTGCCAGCAGCGTAGGGGCTAGCGAGTCAGATACGCAGTATTTT
TRBV19	NA	TRBJ2-1	TRBD2	CASSTPGTSENNEQFF	TGTGCCAGTAGTACCCCGGGGACTAGCGAGAACAATGAGCAGTTCTTC
TRBV24-1	many	TRBJ1-5	NA	CATSDPDSNQPQHF	TGTGCCACCAGTGACCCGGACTCTAATCAGCCCCAGCATTTT
TRBV14	NA	TRBJ2-3	NA	CASSQGTSSTDTQYF	TGTGCCAGCAGCCAAGGGACTTCTAGCACAGATACGCAGTATTTT
TRBV14	NA	TRBJ2-1	NA	CASSIDRSYNEQFF	TGTGCCAGCAGCATCGACAGGAGTTACAATGAGCAGTTCTTC
TRBV6-4	many	TRBJ2-3	NA	CASSDRAASTDTQYF	TGTGCCAGCAGTGACCGTGCAGCTAGCACAGATACGCAGTATTTT
TRBV5-4	NA	TRBJ2-7	NA	CASSFGRGPSYEQYF	TGTGCCAGCAGCTTTGGGCGGGGGCCTTCCTACGAGCAGTACTTC
TRBV5-6	NA	TRBJ1-1	TRBD1	CASSLDGQGEAFF	TGTGCCAGCAGCTTGGACGGACAGGGTGAAGCTTTCTTT
TRBV19	few	TRBJ2-5	TRBD2	CASRGLARQETQYF	TGTGCCAGTAGGGGACTAGCGAGACAAGAGACCCAGTACTTC
TRBV5-4	NA	TRBJ2-1	TRBD1	CASSPPTGHSYNEQFF	TGTGCCAGCAGCCCTCCGACAGGGCATTCCTACAATGAGCAGTTCTTC
TRBV2	few	TRBJ2-1	NA	CASMRGFGGSYNEQFF	TGTGCCAGCATGAGGGGCTTCGGCGGCTCCTACAATGAGCAGTTCTTC
TRBV27	many	TRBJ1-2	NA	CASSLGGSPYGYTF	TGTGCCAGCAGTTTAGGAGGGAGTCCCTATGGCTACACCTTC